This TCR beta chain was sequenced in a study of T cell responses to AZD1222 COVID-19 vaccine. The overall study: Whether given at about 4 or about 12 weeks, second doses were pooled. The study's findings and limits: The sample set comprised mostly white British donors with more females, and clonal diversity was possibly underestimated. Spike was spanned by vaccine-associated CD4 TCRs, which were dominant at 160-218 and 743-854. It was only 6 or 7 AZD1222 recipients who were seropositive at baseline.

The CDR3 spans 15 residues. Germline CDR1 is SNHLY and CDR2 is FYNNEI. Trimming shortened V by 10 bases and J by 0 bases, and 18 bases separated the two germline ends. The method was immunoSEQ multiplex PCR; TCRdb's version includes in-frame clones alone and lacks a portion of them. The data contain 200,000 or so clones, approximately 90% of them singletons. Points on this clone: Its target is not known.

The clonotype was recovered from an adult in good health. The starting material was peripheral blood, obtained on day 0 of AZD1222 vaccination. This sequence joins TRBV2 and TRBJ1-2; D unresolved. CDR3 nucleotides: TGTGCCACCGGCACTAGAACAGTGACTAACTATGGCTACACCTTC. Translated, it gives CATGTRTVTNYGYTF.